The following is a TCR beta chain sequence with its context. Its antigen remains unidentified. Sequencing ends 3 residues short of the CDR3 end; the germline J gene provides the rest. This sample is drawn from a study of T cell clonality in common variable immunodeficiency. Some clones are missing from TCRdb's copy, which holds only in-frame ones; the method was immunoSEQ multiplex PCR. This sample comprises 25,000 to 35,000 clones, none seen once only. Study-level points and caveats: Compared with healthy controls, CVID subjects showed increased TCRbeta clonality, mostly in about a third. Reportedly, TCR beta sequences from common variable immunodeficiency showed fewer deletions and N-nucleotide insertions.

The length of the CDR3 is 18 residues. V dropped 0 bases and J dropped 2; count of bases not matched to a gene: 4. CDR1 is SGHTA and CDR2 is FQGNSA in the germline V gene. The chain is built from TRBV7-2 and TRBJ2-5, with TRBD2 matching 15 bases. The sample was peripheral blood mononuclear cells. This TCR derives from a human donor with common variable immunodeficiency. This chain's CDR3 is CASSLARTSGGVQETQYF. The part of the CDR3 DNA that was read is TGTGCCAGCAGCTTAGCGAGGACTAGCGGGGGGGTTCAAGAGACC.